The 28 T cell receptor beta chains listed next were all sequenced from one sample in a study of cytotoxic CD8 clonotypes in ibrutinib-treated CLL. Repertoires were generated with immunoSEQ multiplex PCR, while TCRdb's copy carries only in-frame clones and drops some. The table shows approximately 350,000 clones, with roughly 67% occurring only once. The sample here was PBMCs, taken after 36 months of ibrutinib treatment. These receptors came from a human donor with chronic lymphocytic leukemia.

The chain employs TRBV7-2 and TRBJ2-7; 7 nucleotides agree with TRBD2. Unmatched junction bases numbered 5, after V lost 1 base and J lost 2 bases. This CDR3 contains 15 residues. Germline loops: CDR1 SGHTA, CDR2 FQGNSA. The CDR3 bases are TGTGCCAGCAGCTTAGTGCGTCTAGCGGCCTACGAGCAGTACTTC. Its protein is CASSLVRLAAYEQYF. The complete variable domain, with remaining parts taken from reference TRBV7-2 and TRBJ2-7, reads GAGVSQSPSNKVTEKGKDVELRCDPISGHTALYWYRQSLGQGLEFLIYFQGNSAPDKSGLPSDRFSAERTGGSVSTLTIQRTQQEDSAVYLCASSLVRLAAYEQYFGPGTRLTVT.

This rearrangement joins TRBV18 to TRBJ2-7; D remains unclear. Germline lookup yields CDR1 KGHSH and CDR2 LQKENI. Trimming removed 3 bases from V and 2 bases from J, with 17 bases in between. The CDR3 is made up of 16 amino acids. The CDR3 nucleotides are TGTGCCAGCTCACCCGTGTCCCGTGCCAGCCCCTACGAGCAGTACTTC. It is translated as CASSPVSRASPYEQYF.

The chain employs TRBV15 and TRBJ2-3; 11 positions match TRBD1. Losses at the gene ends were 2 bases for V and 4 bases for J; bases not matched to a gene: 8. The CDR3 is 17 amino acids. CDR1 is LNHNV and CDR2 is YYDKDF in the germline V gene (reference sequence). CDR3 loop: CATSRWRTGGSSDTQYF. The CDR3 DNA sequence: TGTGCCACCAGCAGATGGAGGACAGGGGGCAGTTCAGATACGCAGTATTTT.

The rearrangement links TRBV20-1 to TRBJ2-7; D unclear. The V and J ends lost 6 bases and 5 bases respectively, with 8 bases between them. The CDR3 is 10 residues long. CDR1 is DFQATT and CDR2 is SNEGSKA in the germline V gene (reference sequence). The CDR3 region has the DNA TGCAGTGCCCACCGAAACGAGCAGTACTTC. Residues: CSAHRNEQYF.

Details on this clone: Other DNA sequences in the same sample also yield this CDR3. The chain links TRBV18 to TRBJ2-7; no clear D gene. CDR3 length: 12 residues. Germline lookup yields CDR1 KGHSH and CDR2 LQKENI. The ends were cut back, 2 bases at V and 6 bases at J, with 8 bases in the middle. This chain's CDR3 is CASSPGSSEQYF. CDR3 in DNA: TGTGCCAGCTCACCAGGCAGTTCCGAGCAGTACTTC.

This clone has only a few counts. The chain is built from TRBV2 and TRBJ2-5, with D hard to call. The germline V gene has CDR1 SNHLY and CDR2 FYNNEI. There are 14 residues in the CDR3. The V and J ends lost 3 bases and 1 base respectively, with 9 bases between them. The CDR3 DNA is TGTGCCAGCAGTGAGGGGAAACGCCAAGAGACCCAGTACTTC. As protein: CASSEGKRQETQYF. The whole variable domain, remainder taken from reference TRBV2 and TRBJ2-5, is EPEVTQTPSHQVTQMGQEVILRCVPISNHLYFYWYRQILGQKVEFLVSFYNNEISEKSEIFDDQFSVERPDGSNFTLKIRSTKLEDSAMYFCASSEGKRQETQYFGPGTRLLVL.

This clone occurred once. The rearrangement uses TRBV18 and TRBJ1-4, with D hard to call. The CDR3 runs 14 residues. CDR1 and CDR2 (germline): KGHSH, LQKENI. Trimming stripped 2 bases from V and 6 bases from J, with 10 bases between. The CDR3 DNA follows: TGTGCCAGCTCACCATCGGGGTCCCATGAAAAACTGTTTTTT. Translated: CASSPSGSHEKLFF. The full variable domain, its missing parts supplied by reference TRBV18 and TRBJ1-4, is NAGVMQNPRHLVRRRGQEARLRCSPMKGHSHVYWYRQLPEEGLKFMVYLQKENIIDESGMPKERFSAEFPKEGPSILRIQQVVRGDSAAYFCASSPSGSHEKLFFGSGTQLSVL.

CDR3 DNA sequence: TGCGCCAGCAGCTTGGCGACGTACAACACCGGGGAGCTGTTTTTT. Its translation: CASSLATYNTGELFF. The chain is built from TRBV5-1 and TRBJ2-2; D is unclear. Germline assignment: CDR1 SGHRS and CDR2 YFSETQ. The CDR3 contains 15 residues. V dropped 0 bases and J dropped 2 bases, with 8 bases sitting between them.

The rearrangement links TRBV23-1 to TRBJ2-5; 8 bases fit TRBD1. TRBV23-1 is an open reading frame whose function is uncertain. V was pared by 8 bases and J by 2 bases, with 19 bases of the junction left unmatched. This CDR3 has 18 amino acids. CDR3 in DNA: TGCGCCAGCGCCCCCCAGACAGGGGCCGTTGATGGTCAAGAGACCCAGTACTTC. Protein product: CASAPQTGAVDGQETQYF.

A few counts support this clone. The V and J genes are TRBV4-3 and TRBJ2-2, with D uncertain. The CDR3 loop spans 15 amino acids. V was cut by 0 bases and J by 8 bases, with 13 bases left in between. CDR1 LGHNA and CDR2 YSLEER come from the germline V gene. DNA of the CDR3: TGCGCCAGCAGCCAAGACCCCAGGTCCTGGGGGGAGCTGTTTTTT. This encodes CASSQDPRSWGELFF.

The chain uses TRBV4-1 and TRBJ2-3, with no clear D. The germline V gene has CDR1 MGHRA and CDR2 YSYEKL. CDR3 length: 12 amino acids. Trimming removed 1 base at V and 5 bases at J, with 4 bases between. The CDR3 region has the DNA TGCGCCAGCAGCCAAGGAGGAGATACGCAGTATTTT. Translated, it gives CASSQGGDTQYF.

V usage is TRBV6-6 and J usage is TRBJ1-5; D is undetermined. Germline V lookup: CDR1 MNHNY, CDR2 SVGAGI (reference sequence). The CDR3 is made up of 14 amino acids. Trimming pared 2 bases from V and 6 bases from J, leaving 11 bases between. The CDR3 region is CASSYGLVSQPQHF. The CDR3 DNA sequence: TGTGCCAGCAGTTACGGGCTAGTTAGTCAGCCCCAGCATTTT.

V usage is TRBV27 and J usage is TRBJ1-2; 8 bases match TRBD1. Losses at the gene ends were 3 bases for V and 4 bases for J; bases not matched to a gene: 10. The CDR3 has 16 residues. Germline assignment: CDR1 MNHEY and CDR2 SMNVEV (reference sequence). The DNA of the CDR3 is TGTGCCAGCAGTTTTCAAGGACAGGGAGGCATCTATGGCTACACCTTC. Protein product: CASSFQGQGGIYGYTF.

This clone was picked up a small number of times. V gene TRBV18 combines with J gene TRBJ1-5; D is unclear. Germline CDR1 KGHSH, CDR2 LQKENI. The CDR3 runs 14 residues. Trimming left V 4 bases short and J 2 bases short, with 9 bases between. CDR3 nucleotide sequence: TGTGCCAGCTCACTAGGACGGGGCAATCAGCCCCAGCATTTT. This sequence encodes CASSLGRGNQPQHF.

The chain has TRBV11-2 and TRBJ2-3, with D maybe TRBD2 (6 bases). Germline CDR1 and CDR2: SGHAT and FQNNGV. Trimming removed 5 bases from V and 0 bases from J, with 15 bases in between. The CDR3 covers 16 residues. The CDR3 region has the DNA TGTGCCAGCAGCCGAGGACGGGCGGGGAGCACAGATACGCAGTATTTT. Translated: CASSRGRAGSTDTQYF.

About this clone: It may be a read error: a sequence one base away is much more abundant. V gene TRBV5-8 combines with J gene TRBJ2-7, with D hard to call. The length of the CDR3 is 11 residues. Deletions cut 0 bases from V and 3 bases from J, with 1 base between. Germline CDR1 is SGHTS and CDR2 is YDEGEE. The CDR3, as DNA: TGTGCCAGCAGCTTGGGCTACGAGCAGTACTTC. Its translation is CASSLGYEQYF.

The rearrangement uses TRBV9 and TRBJ2-2, with D maybe TRBD2 (5 bases). Trimming removed 2 bases at V and 6 bases at J, with 8 bases between. Per the germline V gene, CDR1 is SGDLS and CDR2 is YYNGEE. This CDR3 spans 13 amino acids. CDR3 region: CASSVGGAGELFF. DNA of the CDR3: TGTGCCAGCAGCGTTGGAGGTGCCGGGGAGCTGTTTTTT. The whole variable domain, filled in from reference TRBV9 and TRBJ2-2, reads DSGVTQTPKHLITATGQRVTLRCSPRSGDLSVYWYQQSLDQGLQFLIQYYNGEERAKGNILERFSAQQFPDLHSELNLSSLELGDSALYFCASSVGGAGELFFGEGSRLTVL.

V and J are TRBV4-1 and TRBJ1-1; 8 positions agree with TRBD1. The J segment lost 2 bases and the V segment lost 0 bases, leaving 5 bases of the junction unmatched. The CDR3 contains 16 residues. In germline, CDR1 is MGHRA, CDR2 YSYEKL. The CDR3 DNA reads as TGCGCCAGCAGCCAAGAACAGGGGGGACTTAACACTGAAGCTTTCTTT. It yields the protein CASSQEQGGLNTEAFF.

This clone was observed once. Written as DNA, the CDR3 is TGTGCCAGCAGTTACTCTCGGTACAGGGGTCCCTACGAGCAGTACTTC. Translation gives CASSYSRYRGPYEQYF. This sequence joins TRBV6-6 and TRBJ2-7, with TRBD1 identical over 7 bases. The V segment lost 0 bases and the J segment 2 bases; nucleotides outside the gene matches: 7. The CDR3 is 16 residues long. Per germline, CDR1 MNHNY and CDR2 SVGAGI (reference sequence).

V usage is TRBV11-2 and J usage is TRBJ2-7; the match to TRBD2 covers 8 bases. With 5 bases clipped from V and 0 bases from J, the junction kept 6 bases outside the gene matches. Germline CDR1 is SGHAT and CDR2 is FQNNGV. There are 15 residues in the CDR3. CDR3 sequence: CASSGGTRASYEQYF. In nucleotides, the CDR3 is TGTGCCAGCAGCGGGGGGACTAGAGCCTCCTACGAGCAGTACTTC. The full variable domain, with the rest looked up from reference TRBV11-2 and TRBJ2-7, is EAGVAQSPRYKIIEKRQSVAFWCNPISGHATLYWYQQILGQGPKLLIQFQNNGVVDDSQLPKDRFSAERLKGVDSTLKIQPAKLEDSAVYLCASSGGTRASYEQYFGPGTRLTVT.

The chain has TRBV11-2 and TRBJ2-7; 8 bases match TRBD1. The CDR3 is 15 residues long. V gave up 1 base and J gave up 3 bases; unmatched junction bases: 5. The V gene's germline CDR1 is SGHAT and CDR2 FQNNGV. The DNA of the CDR3 is TGTGCCAGCAGCTTAGCACGGGACAGGCACTACGAGCAGTACTTC. Protein sequence: CASSLARDRHYEQYF. The full variable domain, rest sourced from reference TRBV11-2 and TRBJ2-7, is EAGVAQSPRYKIIEKRQSVAFWCNPISGHATLYWYQQILGQGPKLLIQFQNNGVVDDSQLPKDRFSAERLKGVDSTLKIQPAKLEDSAVYLCASSLARDRHYEQYFGPGTRLTVT.

This sequence joins TRBV28 and TRBJ1-1; a possible D gene is TRBD1 (5 bases). Trimming removed 0 bases from V and 6 bases from J, with 14 bases in between. The CDR3 consists of 15 residues. Per germline, CDR1 MDHEN and CDR2 SYDVKM. CDR3 DNA: TGTGCCAGCAGTTTATGGCGGGGGGGAAGGGCTGAAGCTTTCTTT. Translating gives CASSLWRGGRAEAFF.

The chain combines TRBV5-1 with TRBJ2-1; D gene uncertain. Trimming shortened V by 0 bases and J by 7 bases, and 5 bases separated the two germline ends. CDR3 size: 12 residues. Germline V gene lookup returns CDR1 SGHRS and CDR2 YFSETQ. As DNA, the CDR3 is TGCGCCAGCAGCTTGGCACAAAATGAGCAGTTCTTC. It specifies CASSLAQNEQFF.

The genes are TRBV6-5 and TRBJ2-7; 9 positions agree with TRBD1. CDR3 length: 13 amino acids. Trimming removed 6 bases from V and 3 bases from J; junction bases left unmatched: 3. Germline assignment: CDR1 MNHEY and CDR2 SVGAGI. The CDR3 loop is CASRTGGRYEQYF. CDR3 bases: TGTGCCAGCAGAACAGGGGGCCGCTACGAGCAGTACTTC.

The genes are TRBV6-6 and TRBJ2-5; TRBD2 agrees at 9 bases. The length of the CDR3 is 16 residues. Germline CDR1 is MNHNY and CDR2 is SVGAGI (reference sequence). Trimming at V came to 0 bases and at J to 0 bases, leaving 2 bases not matched to a gene. The CDR3 reads CASSYSLAGDQETQYF. The CDR3 bases are TGTGCCAGCAGTTACTCATTAGCGGGGGACCAAGAGACCCAGTACTTC.

The chain joins TRBV15 to TRBJ2-2; D is ambiguous. Between the trimmed V and J ends, which lost 0 bases and 6 bases, there was a span of 5 bases. Looked up from germline, CDR1 is LNHNV and CDR2 is YYDKDF (reference sequence). The CDR3 loop spans 13 amino acids. The CDR3 DNA sequence: TGTGCCACCAGCAGAGATCCTCCCGGGGAGCTGTTTTTT. This codes for CATSRDPPGELFF. Supplemented by reference TRBV15 and TRBJ2-2, the full variable domain reads DAMVIQNPRYQVTQFGKPVTLSCSQTLNHNVMYWYQQKSSQAPKLLFHYYDKDFNNEADTPDNFQSRRPNTSFCFLDIRSPGLGDTAMYLCATSRDPPGELFFGEGSRLTVL.

In DNA, the CDR3 is TGTGCCAGACAAGCGATCGGCCTCTGCAGGTTAGGTCAGCCCCAGCATTTT. It encodes CARQAIGLCRLGQPQHF. The rearrangement links TRBV27 to TRBJ1-5; D is unresolved. Trimming removed 9 bases at V and 6 bases at J, with 27 bases between. In germline, CDR1 is MNHEY, CDR2 SMNVEV (reference sequence). The CDR3 is 17 amino acids.

This clone was found a few times. The chain has TRBV6-5 and TRBJ2-7; TRBD1 is a possible D gene (7 bases). Trimming cost V 7 bases and J 6 bases, with 16 bases left between them. The CDR3 runs to 13 residues. The germline V gene has CDR1 MNHEY and CDR2 SVGAGI. This CDR3 reads CASTLAGGSEQYF. For the CDR3, the DNA is TGTGCCAGCACACTAGCAGGGGGGAGCGAGCAGTACTTC.